The entry below describes one T cell receptor (beta chain). Its antigen is not identified. In the PCR, 60 Vbeta and 13 Jbeta primers were used. Libraries were prepared by immunoSEQ multiplex PCR; TCRdb keeps only in-frame clonotypes and omits some of them. The data contain roughly 93,000 clones, 65% to 80% of them seen just once; the ten biggest clones take up around 2.8%. V lost 5 bases and J lost 4, with 9 bases in between. The CDR3 covers 14 residues. The V gene's germline CDR1 is PRHDT and CDR2 FYEKMQ (reference sequence). The data were obtained in a study of cytomegalovirus exposure and HLA in healthy donors. General study findings and limits: Most subjects had HLA-A and HLA-B alleles reportedly predicted accurately by TCR beta sequences. Previous analysis showed most TCR beta V segments were productive about 87% or about 30% of the time. Sequencing probably produced one cluster of sequence variants that were highly shared.

The source material was PBMCs. This chain joins TRBV13 and TRBJ1-6, with D perhaps matching TRBD1 (5 bases). This sequence originates from a man aged 35-49 years in good health and CMV-seronegative. In DNA, the CDR3 is TGTGCCAGCAGCCCAGGGTTGTATAATTCACCCCTCCACTTT. As protein: CASSPGLYNSPLHF.